A single sample is the source of the 6 T cell receptor beta chains below, sequenced in a study of cytomegalovirus exposure and HLA in healthy donors. PCR used 60 Vbeta primers and 13 Jbeta primers. TCRdb's table, derived via immunoSEQ multiplex PCR, lists solely in-frame clones and lacks some. In the table there are 85,000 to 100,000 clones, under 85% of which are singletons. Sequenced: PBMCs. The receptors originated from a man aged 45-65 years in good health and CMV-seropositive.

This clone has a handful of counts. The chain uses TRBV7-9 and TRBJ1-6; TRBD1 matches at 7 bases. The CDR3 is 17 residues long. The V segment lost 6 bases and the J segment 0 bases; nucleotides outside the gene matches: 8. Germline loops: CDR1 SEHNR, CDR2 FQNEAQ (reference sequence). Written as DNA, the CDR3 is TGTGCCAGCAGGAGAATCAGGGGGAGCTCCTATAATTCACCCCTCCACTTT. Residues: CASRRIRGSSYNSPLHF.

The V call is TRBV10-3, the J call TRBJ1-1, with D uncertain. The CDR3 is 13 amino acids. Trimming cost V 3 bases and J 1 base, with 6 bases left between them. The germline CDR1 and CDR2 sequences are ENHRY and SYGVKD. CDR3 residues: CAISESGNTEAFF. The CDR3 bases are TGTGCCATCAGTGAATCAGGGAACACTGAAGCTTTCTTT.

The rearrangement joins TRBV7-2 to TRBJ2-6; possible D gene TRBD1, 5 bases. This CDR3 region has 16 residues. Germline V CDR1 and CDR2: SGHTA, FQGNSA. The germline V and J ends were trimmed by 3 bases and 2 bases, with 11 bases remaining between them. The CDR3 protein is CASSFQGLAGANVLTF. In DNA, the CDR3 is TGTGCCAGCAGCTTCCAGGGTTTGGCTGGGGCCAACGTCCTGACTTTC.

This clone was seen a few times. The chain carries TRBV5-1 and TRBJ1-2; 7 bases fit TRBD1. The CDR3 is 14 residues long. The V gene end was trimmed by 5 bases and the J gene end by 4 bases; junction bases not matched to a gene: 8. Per the germline V gene, CDR1 is SGHRS and CDR2 is YFSETQ. CDR3 nucleotide sequence: TGCGCCAGCAGAGAGACAGGGCCATCCTATGGCTACACCTTC. Its protein is CASRETGPSYGYTF.

The rearrangement links TRBV27 to TRBJ2-7; 7 bases map to TRBD2. With V trimmed by 2 bases and J by 3 bases, 1 base remained unmatched. There are 13 residues in the CDR3. CDR1 and CDR2 from the germline V gene are MNHEY and SMNVEV (reference sequence). The CDR3 region is CASSLGGGYEQYF. Here the CDR3 DNA reads TGTGCCAGCAGTTTAGGGGGGGGCTACGAGCAGTACTTC.

CDR3 residues: CASSYTGDSEAFF. Written as DNA, the CDR3 is TGTGCCAGCAGTTACACAGGGGACAGTGAAGCTTTCTTT. V gene TRBV6-5 combines with J gene TRBJ1-1; TRBD1 matches 7 bases. CDR1 is MNHEY and CDR2 is SVGAGI in the germline V gene. Germline trimming cut 2 bases from V and 7 bases from J; bases unmatched to any gene: 4. There are 13 residues in the CDR3.